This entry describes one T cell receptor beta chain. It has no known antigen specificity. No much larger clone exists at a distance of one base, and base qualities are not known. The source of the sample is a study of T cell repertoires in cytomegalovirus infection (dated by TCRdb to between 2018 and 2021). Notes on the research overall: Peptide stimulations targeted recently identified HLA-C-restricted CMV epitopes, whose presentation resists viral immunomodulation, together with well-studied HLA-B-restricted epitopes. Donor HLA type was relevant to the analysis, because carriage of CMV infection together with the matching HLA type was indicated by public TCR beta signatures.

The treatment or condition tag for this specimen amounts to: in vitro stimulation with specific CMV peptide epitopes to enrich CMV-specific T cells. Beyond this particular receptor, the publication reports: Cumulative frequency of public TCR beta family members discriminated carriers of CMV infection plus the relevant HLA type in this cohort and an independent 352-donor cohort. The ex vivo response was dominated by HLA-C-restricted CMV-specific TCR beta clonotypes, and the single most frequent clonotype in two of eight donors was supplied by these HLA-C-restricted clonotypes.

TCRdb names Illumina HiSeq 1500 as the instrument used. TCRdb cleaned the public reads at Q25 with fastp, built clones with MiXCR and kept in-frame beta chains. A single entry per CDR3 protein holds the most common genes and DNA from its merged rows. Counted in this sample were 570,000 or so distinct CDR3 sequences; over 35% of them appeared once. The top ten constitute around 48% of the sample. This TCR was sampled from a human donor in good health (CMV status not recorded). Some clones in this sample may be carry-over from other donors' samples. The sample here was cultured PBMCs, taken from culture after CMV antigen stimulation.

The nucleotide sequence reads TGTGCCACCGTCTATAACAGGGTTAATGGCTACACCTTC. This translates into CATVYNRVNGYTF. The chain is assembled from TRBV2 and TRBJ1-2; 6 matching bases give a weak D call of TRBD1. A distance of 18 bases separates the germline ends of V and J, which lose 10 bases and 6 bases respectively. According to the germline V gene, CDR1 reads SNHLY and CDR2 reads FYNNEI. The CDR3 holds 13 amino acids from the cysteine to the phenylalanine. Kept here is only the CDR3 DNA, which spans 39 bases and is read in frame from base 1. The full variable domain, completed from the reference TRBV2 and TRBJ1-2 proteins outside the CDR3, reads EPEVTQTPSHQVTQMGQEVILRCVPISNHLYFYWYRQILGQKVEFLVSFYNNEISEKSEIFDDQFSVERPDGSNFTLKIRSTKLEDSAMYFCATVYNRVNGYTFGSGTRLTVV.